These T cell receptor beta chains were read from a single sample in a study of circulating and synovial CD4+ cells in juvenile arthritis. The protocol was immunoSEQ multiplex PCR, while the TCRdb copy is restricted to in-frame clones and leaves out a portion. The sample carries several thousand clones, roughly 81% recorded once. The sample was CD4+ T cells from synovial fluid. The receptors originated from a human donor with juvenile idiopathic arthritis. Each CDR3 is given with its conserved first and last residue. Fields, in order: D gene, clone size, J gene, V gene, CDR3 protein, CDR3 DNA. A D gene is named only where the DNA matches it firmly. Expanded clones are given a class, and other clones once, few, many or no size at all.

>TRBD2|.|TRBJ2-7|TRBV5-1
CASSGASGANYEQYF
TGCGCCAGCAGCGGGGCTAGCGGGGCCAATTACGAGCAGTACTTC
>TRBD1|.|TRBJ1-2|TRBV2
CASSIRQGNYGYTF
TGTGCCAGCAGTATCCGACAGGGGAACTATGGCTACACCTTC
>.|once|TRBJ1-5|TRBV28
CASNARDQPQHF
TGTGCCAGCAATGCCAGGGATCAGCCCCAGCATTTT
>TRBD2|.|TRBJ2-3|TRBV5-1
CASSSSGTGFTTQYF
TGCGCCAGCAGCTCTAGCGGGACCGGATTCACGACGCAGTATTTT
>.|.|TRBJ1-6|TRBV27
CASSLHYNSPLHF
TGTGCCAGCAGTTTACACTATAATTCCCCCCTCCACTTT
>.|.|TRBJ2-1|TRBV6-6
CATSSRVAARNEQFF
TGTGCCACCTCCTCGCGGGTAGCGGCTCGGAACGAGCAGTTCTTC
>TRBD2|.|TRBJ2-7|TRBV29-1
CSVPSTGGSHSYEQYF
TGCAGCGTTCCCTCCACGGGCGGGAGTCACTCCTACGAGCAGTACTTC
>.|.|TRBJ2-7|TRBV2
CASSDQGFEQYF
TGTGCCAGCAGTGACCAGGGATTCGAGCAGTACTTC
>.|once|TRBJ2-2|TRBV30
CAWSVSLGLMGTGELFF
TGTGCCTGGAGTGTATCTTTGGGGCTGATGGGCACCGGGGAGCTGTTTTTT
>.|.|TRBJ1-2|TRBV4-1
CASSQDFSGNNGYTF
TGCGCCAGCAGCCAAGATTTCTCGGGGAACAATGGCTACACCTTC
>.|.|TRBJ2-3|TRBV30
CAWSVTPQVGDTQYF
TGTGCCTGGAGTGTAACCCCCCAGGTTGGGGATACGCAGTATTTT
>TRBD2|.|TRBJ2-5|TRBV5-1
CASSLEVAGGQETQYF
TGCGCCAGCAGCTTGGAGGTAGCGGGGGGCCAGGAGACCCAGTACTTC
>.|.|TRBJ2-7|TRBV28
CASSPRRRWEQYF
TGTGCCAGCAGTCCACGACGGAGGTGGGAGCAGTACTTC
>TRBD2|.|TRBJ2-1|TRBV2
CASPPPGLASNEQFF
TGTGCCAGCCCCCCGCCGGGACTAGCGTCCAATGAGCAGTTCTTC
>.|few|TRBJ2-3|TRBV4-1
CASSQEKGGTTSDTQYF
TGCGCCAGCAGCCAAGAAAAGGGCGGGACGACTTCAGATACGCAGTATTTT
>.|.|TRBJ2-7|TRBV12-2
CASRLEKGQLAKEQYF
TGTGCAAGTCGCTTAGAGAAGGGACAGCTTGCTAAAGAGCAGTACTTC
>TRBD2|.|TRBJ2-3|TRBV5-4
CASSPTSGGWQTTDTQYF
TGTGCCAGCAGCCCTACTAGCGGGGGGTGGCAAACCACAGATACGCAGTATTTT
>TRBD2|.|TRBJ2-1|TRBV4-2
CASSQDRASGINEQFF
TGTGCCAGCAGCCAAGATAGGGCTAGCGGGATCAATGAGCAGTTCTTC
>.|.|TRBJ1-2|TRBV5-4
CASRTEGTNYGYTF
TGTGCCAGCAGAACAGAAGGTACTAACTATGGCTACACCTTC
>.|.|TRBJ1-4|TRBV7-9
CASSLGTSRGNEKLFF
TGTGCCAGCAGCCTGGGGACATCCAGGGGTAATGAAAAACTGTTTTTT
>TRBD1|.|TRBJ2-7|TRBV2
CASSEFAFPRRQGYEQYF
TGTGCCAGCAGTGAATTTGCTTTCCCCCGCCGACAGGGGTACGAGCAGTACTTC
>.|.|TRBJ1-1|TRBV5-1
CASWKGQAGTEAFF
TGCGCCAGCTGGAAGGGGCAGGCGGGAACTGAAGCTTTCTTT
>TRBD2|.|TRBJ2-1|TRBV6-5
CASSYALAGNEQFF
TGTGCCAGCAGTTACGCACTAGCGGGAAATGAGCAGTTCTTC
>TRBD1|.|TRBJ2-4|TRBV6-5
CASSRQGENIQYF
TGTGCCAGCAGTCGACAGGGAGAAAACATTCAGTACTTC
>TRBD1|.|TRBJ1-1|TRBV18
CASSLIGGQGGEAFF
TGTGCCAGCTCACTTATCGGGGGACAGGGGGGCGAAGCTTTCTTT
>.|.|TRBJ2-7|TRBV7-2
CASSSAAVTYEQYF
TGTGCCAGCAGCTCCGCAGCGGTTACCTACGAGCAGTACTTC
>.|.|TRBJ1-4|TRBV19
CASSAYLSTNEKLFF
TGTGCCAGTAGTGCCTACTTATCAACTAATGAAAAACTGTTTTTT
>.|.|TRBJ2-7|TRBV5-6
CASSLDSVYEQYF
TGTGCCAGCAGCTTGGACAGTGTGTACGAGCAGTACTTC
>.|.|TRBJ2-6|TRBV28
CASMIRAGANVLTF
TGTGCCAGCATGATTCGGGCTGGGGCCAACGTCCTGACTTTC
>.|.|TRBJ2-1|TRBV13
CASSLGRGNEQFF
TGTGCCAGCAGCTTAGGGCGGGGCAATGAGCAGTTCTTC
>.|.|TRBJ2-7|TRBV7-2
CASSPLGGPYEQYF
TGTGCCAGCAGCCCCCTGGGGGGGCCCTACGAGCAGTACTTC
>.|.|TRBJ1-2|TRBV11-2
CASSLGEGPNYGYTF
TGTGCCAGCAGCTTAGGGGAGGGCCCTAACTATGGCTACACCTTC
>.|.|TRBJ2-7|TRBV30
CAWSTTGYEQYF
TGTGCCTGGAGTACAACAGGCTACGAGCAGTACTTC
>.|.|TRBJ1-3|TRBV28
CASSFLGEYSGNTIYF
TGTGCCAGCAGTTTCTTAGGGGAATACTCTGGAAACACCATATATTTT
>.|.|TRBJ1-2|TRBV7-2
CASSLVGGAHGYTF
TGTGCCAGCAGCTTAGTGGGGGGGGCGCACGGCTACACCTTC
>TRBD2|.|TRBJ2-7|TRBV29-1
CSVGGGQYEQYF
TGCAGCGTCGGGGGGGGGCAGTACGAGCAGTACTTC
>.|.|TRBJ1-2|TRBV28
CASMTGSNYGYTF
TGTGCCAGTATGACAGGCTCTAACTATGGCTACACCTTC
>TRBD1|.|TRBJ2-7|TRBV9
CASSARQGPYEQYF
TGTGCCAGCAGCGCCAGACAGGGGCCCTACGAGCAGTACTTC
>TRBD2|once|TRBJ2-1|TRBV5-1
CASSPVGSSGRGSSYNEQFF
TGCGCCAGCAGCCCGGTGGGCTCTAGCGGGAGGGGGAGCTCCTACAATGAGCAGTTCTTC
>.|.|TRBJ2-4|TRBV30
CAWSDRVFSNIQYF
TGTGCCTGGAGTGACAGGGTATTTAGTAACATTCAGTACTTC
>.|.|TRBJ2-5|TRBV27
CASSPRPGGQETQYF
TGTGCCAGCAGTCCTCGGCCAGGAGGCCAAGAGACCCAGTACTTC
>.|.|TRBJ2-5|TRBV5-1
CASSSTPSKERETQYF
TGCGCCAGCAGCTCTACACCCTCCAAGGAGAGAGAGACCCAGTACTTC
>TRBD2|.|TRBJ2-3|TRBV9
CASSVGATSGGPADTQYF
TGTGCCAGCAGCGTAGGAGCGACTAGCGGGGGGCCGGCAGATACGCAGTATTTT
>TRBD2|once|TRBJ2-3|TRBV9
CASSVEGGLAGGSSTDTQYF
TGTGCCAGCAGCGTAGAGGGTGGACTAGCGGGGGGGTCTAGCACAGATACGCAGTATTTT
>.|once|TRBJ1-1|TRBV10-3
CAIMRNTEAFF
TGTGCCATCATGAGGAACACTGAAGCTTTCTTT
>TRBD2|.|TRBJ2-1|TRBV19
CASSIAGGWQFF
TGTGCCAGTAGTATAGCCGGGGGGTGGCAGTTCTTC
>.|.|TRBJ2-2|TRBV18
CASSRSRGTGELFF
TGTGCCAGCTCCCGGAGTAGGGGCACCGGGGAGCTGTTTTTT
>.|.|TRBJ1-1|TRBV6-1
CASSELYEAFF
TGTGCCAGCAGTGAGTTATATGAAGCTTTCTTT
>.|once|TRBJ1-1|TRBV7-2
CASSGRSGGAFF
TGTGCCAGCAGCGGACGATCAGGAGGAGCTTTCTTT
>TRBD1|.|TRBJ2-7|TRBV29-1
CSAVVDRAERQYF
TGCAGCGCCGTAGTTGACAGGGCGGAAAGGCAGTACTTC